One sample yielded the 30 T cell receptor beta chains listed below, sequenced in a study of blood T cell repertoires in COVID-19. Sequencing was performed with immunoSEQ multiplex PCR; in TCRdb, only in-frame clones are kept and a portion is missing. The table includes under 350,000 clones, around 85% detected once. Source material: peripheral blood. The receptors come from a human donor in a cohort sampled during active COVID-19.

In nucleotides, the CDR3 is TGTGCCAGCAGTTTGGGCCAGGGGTTCTCCTACAATGAGCAGTTCTTC. Translation gives CASSLGQGFSYNEQFF. This sequence joins TRBV11-3 and TRBJ2-1, with a tentative D call TRBD1 (6 bases). From germline, CDR1 is SGHNT and CDR2 YENEEA. Trimming removed 6 bases from V and 0 bases from J, with 15 bases in between. This CDR3 is built from 16 residues.

The chain uses TRBV7-3 and TRBJ2-1; D might be TRBD2 (7 bases). Trimming stripped 5 bases from V and 7 bases from J, with 15 bases between. Germline CDR1 and CDR2: SGHTA and FQGTGA. The CDR3 has 14 residues. CDR3 protein: CASSRAGAWNEQFF. The CDR3 region has the DNA TGTGCCAGCAGCCGGGCGGGGGCTTGGAATGAGCAGTTCTTC.

J is TRBJ1-1 and V is TRBV25-1; 7 nucleotides agree with TRBD1. The CDR3 loop spans 16 amino acids. From germline, CDR1 is MGHDK and CDR2 SYGVNS. Trimming cost V 5 bases and J 12 bases; bases outside gene matches: 21. CDR3 sequence: CASSYAGGWGREETFF. The CDR3 region has the DNA TGTGCCAGCAGTTATGCAGGGGGATGGGGCAGAGAGGAAACTTTCTTT.

The gene calls are TRBV24-1 and TRBJ2-7, with D hard to call. The CDR3 has 13 amino acids. V dropped 5 bases and J dropped 2 bases, with 9 bases sitting between them. Germline CDR1 is KGHDR and CDR2 is SFDVKD. CDR3 loop: CATSARGAYEQYF. The CDR3 DNA reads TGTGCCACCAGTGCCAGAGGAGCCTACGAGCAGTACTTC.

The chain uses TRBV7-6 and TRBJ2-3, with D unclear. Deletions cut 1 base from V and 0 bases from J, with 8 bases between. Germline V gene lookup returns CDR1 SGHVS and CDR2 FNYEAQ. The CDR3 has 15 amino acids. The CDR3 is CASSLDYSSTDTQYF. CDR3 bases: TGTGCCAGCAGCTTAGACTACTCTAGCACAGATACGCAGTATTTT.

The chain links TRBV14 to TRBJ1-6; no reliable D call. The germline V and J ends were trimmed by 4 bases and 11 bases, with 15 bases remaining between them. The CDR3 consists of 14 residues. Germline CDR1 reads SGHDN; CDR2 reads FVKESK. In DNA form, the CDR3 reads TGTGCCAGCAGCCCCTTGCCGGGGAGAGCACCCCTCCACTTT. It is translated as CASSPLPGRAPLHF.

The J gene is TRBJ2-2, the V gene TRBV11-1; tentative D call: TRBD1 (5 bases). The CDR3 totals 14 residues. Trimming removed 3 bases from V and 0 bases from J, with 5 bases in between. Germline assignment: CDR1 SGHAT and CDR2 FQDESV (reference sequence). The CDR3 DNA is TGTGCCAGCAGCTTGACAGCGAACACCGGGGAGCTGTTTTTT. Translation: CASSLTANTGELFF.

The CDR3 sequence is CASSSRYRGSGANVLTF. The CDR3 bases are TGTGCCAGCAGCTCGAGGTACAGGGGCTCTGGGGCCAACGTCCTGACTTTC. The chain joins TRBV5-4 to TRBJ2-6; 7 nucleotides align to TRBD1. CDR1 and CDR2 from the germline V gene are SGHNT and YYREEE (reference sequence). The J segment lost 0 bases and the V segment lost 3 bases, leaving 6 bases of the junction unmatched. The CDR3 contains 17 residues. Using reference TRBV5-4 and TRBJ2-6 for the parts outside the CDR3, the full variable domain is ETGVTQSPTHLIKTRGQQVTLRCSSQSGHNTVSWYQQALGQGPQFIFQYYREEENGRGNFPPRFSGLQFPNYSSELNVNALELDDSALYLCASSSRYRGSGANVLTFGAGSRLTVL.

The chain carries TRBV2 and TRBJ1-2; 9 nucleotides align to TRBD1. V dropped 5 bases and J dropped 0; count of bases not matched to a gene: 4. Germline loops: CDR1 SNHLY, CDR2 FYNNEI. The CDR3 covers 15 residues. In DNA, the CDR3 is TGTGCCAGCAGTCGGGACAGGGTGGCTAACTATGGCTACACCTTC. Encoded protein: CASSRDRVANYGYTF.

The chain is built from TRBV18 and TRBJ1-3; unclear D gene. Germline values: CDR1 KGHSH, CDR2 LQKENI. CDR3 size: 16 residues. V was shortened by 6 bases and J by 0 bases, with 15 bases between the two germline ends. CDR3 sequence reads: CASSPDILSSGNTIYF. DNA for the CDR3: TGTGCCAGCTCCCCAGACATCCTCAGCTCTGGAAACACCATATATTTT.

The chain has TRBV24-1 and TRBJ2-7; 8 nucleotides line up with TRBD1. The CDR3 extends over 13 amino acids. Trimming removed 6 bases from V and 4 bases from J; junction bases left unmatched: 4. The germline V gene encodes CDR1 KGHDR and CDR2 SFDVKD. The CDR3 region has the DNA TGTGCCACCAGTCCAGGGGGCACATACGAGCAGTACTTC. Translated: CATSPGGTYEQYF.

The chain couples TRBV6-5 to TRBJ2-7; perhaps TRBD1 as D (5 bases). The germline gives CDR1 MNHEY, CDR2 SVGAGI. CDR3 length: 12 amino acids. V was cut by 5 bases and J by 4 bases, with 9 bases left in between. The CDR3 region has the DNA TGTGCCAGCAGTCCCCAGGGTTACGAGCAGTACTTC. This sequence encodes CASSPQGYEQYF.

The chain joins TRBV9 to TRBJ1-1, with 9 positions matching TRBD1. The CDR3 loop spans 15 amino acids. Germline V gene sequence: CDR1 SGDLS, CDR2 YYNGEE. V shed 4 bases and J 0 bases; nucleotides not matched to a gene: 4. The CDR3 DNA reads TGTGCCAGCAGCTTGGGACAGGGAATGAACACTGAAGCTTTCTTT. This translates into CASSLGQGMNTEAFF.

The rearrangement joins TRBV6-1 to TRBJ1-1; D not resolved. V lost 2 bases and J 1 base, leaving 8 bases between the germline ends. CDR1 and CDR2 from the germline V gene are MNHNS and SASEGT. This CDR3 has 14 residues. CDR3 region: CASSEKGGNTEAFF. Written as DNA, the CDR3 is TGTGCCAGCAGTGAAAAGGGAGGGAACACTGAAGCTTTCTTT.

This clone was picked up one time. The chain links TRBV29-1 to TRBJ2-7; TRBD2 is a possible D gene (5 bases). From germline, CDR1 is SQVTM and CDR2 ANQGSEA. This CDR3 has 13 amino acids. V shed 0 bases and J shed 3 bases, with 9 bases lying between them. CDR3 loop: CSVEDGRGYEQYF. CDR3 sequence (DNA): TGCAGCGTTGAAGACGGACGGGGCTACGAGCAGTACTTC.

CDR3 residues: CAWSTGQGSGQFF. The CDR3 region has the DNA TGTGCCTGGAGTACGGGACAGGGAAGTGGGCAGTTCTTC. V and J are TRBV30 and TRBJ2-1, with 9 bases that match TRBD1. With V trimmed by 2 bases and J by 12 bases, 8 bases remained unmatched. The CDR3 has 13 amino acids. Germline CDR1 and CDR2: GTSNPN and SVGIG (reference sequence).

This clone was picked up one time. V gene TRBV4-2 combines with J gene TRBJ2-3, with 14 bases fitting TRBD2. The CDR3 runs 16 residues. The V gene end was trimmed by 4 bases and the J gene end by 3 bases; junction bases not matched to a gene: 3. Germline V gene lookup returns CDR1 LGHNA and CDR2 YNFKEQ. The CDR3 loop reads CASSRGTSGGTDTQYF. CDR3 nucleotide sequence: TGTGCCAGCAGCCGGGGGACTAGCGGGGGAACAGATACGCAGTATTTT.

V and J are TRBV3-1 (or the pseudogene TRBV3-2) and TRBJ2-3, with 7 bases aligning to TRBD1. CDR1 and CDR2 (germline): LGHDT, YNNKEL (reference sequence). V lost 3 bases and J lost 8; bases outside the gene matches: 5. The CDR3 has 13 residues. The CDR3 loop reads CASSQTGLGTQYF. CDR3 DNA sequence: TGTGCCAGCAGCCAGACAGGGTTGGGTACGCAGTATTTT.

V is TRBV7-8 and J is TRBJ2-7, with a possible D match to TRBD1 (6 bases). The V gene's germline CDR1 is SGHVS and CDR2 FQNEAQ. There are 15 residues in the CDR3. V was cut by 4 bases and J by 3 bases, with 16 bases left in between. The CDR3 coding sequence is TGTGCCAGCAGCTCTACAGACCAGGGGAACTACGAGCAGTACTTC. As protein: CASSSTDQGNYEQYF.

V is TRBV6-1 and J is TRBJ2-3; TRBD2 matches at 8 bases. Germline trimming cut 3 bases from V and 2 bases from J; bases unmatched to any gene: 4. Germline values: CDR1 MNHNS, CDR2 SASEGT. CDR3 length: 15 residues. In nucleotides, the CDR3 is TGTGCCAGCAGTGAGTGGACTAGCCTCACAGATACGCAGTATTTT. Translating it yields CASSEWTSLTDTQYF.

This chain uses TRBV7-4 with TRBJ1-5; 8 bases agree with TRBD1. The CDR3 has 19 residues. V was pared by 4 bases and J by 0 bases, with 14 bases of the junction left unmatched. Germline CDR1 is SGHVT and CDR2 is SQSDAQ. The CDR3 reads CASSSRQGTTAYSNQPQHF. In DNA form, the CDR3 reads TGTGCCAGCAGCTCCAGACAGGGGACAACCGCATATAGCAATCAGCCCCAGCATTTT.

The DNA of the CDR3 is TGTGCCACCAGCAGATCCGGGAAACTAGCTGCTTCCGAGCAGTACTTC. This codes for CATSRSGKLAASEQYF. The rearrangement joins TRBV15 to TRBJ2-7, with D possibly matching TRBD2 (6 bases). The V gene lost 2 bases and the J gene lost 6 bases, with 20 bases spanning the gap. This CDR3 has 16 amino acids. Germline assignment: CDR1 LNHNV and CDR2 YYDKDF (reference sequence).

The rearrangement links TRBV11-2 to TRBJ2-7; 9 nucleotides agree with TRBD1. Germline V lookup: CDR1 SGHAT, CDR2 FQNNGV. V gave up 4 bases and J gave up 3 bases; unmatched junction bases: 7. The CDR3 has 15 residues. CDR3 nucleotide sequence: TGTGCCAGCAGCTCTGGACAGGGGTCATACTACGAGCAGTACTTC. Residues: CASSSGQGSYYEQYF.

This chain joins TRBV7-9 and TRBJ2-7, with 7 bases identical to TRBD1. CDR3 length equals 16 residues. Trimming at V came to 6 bases and at J to 3 bases, leaving 14 bases not matched to a gene. Germline loops: CDR1 SEHNR, CDR2 FQNEAQ (reference sequence). CDR3 sequence: CASRSAGTDRNYEQYF. The CDR3 DNA follows: TGTGCCAGCAGGTCGGCGGGTACGGACAGGAACTACGAGCAGTACTTC.

The genes are TRBV5-4 and TRBJ2-7; 8 bases match TRBD2. Germline V gives CDR1 SGHNT, CDR2 YYREEE (reference sequence). The trim removed 4 bases at V and 2 bases at J, leaving 8 bases unmatched. The CDR3 is made up of 15 amino acids. CDR3 nucleotide sequence: TGTGCCAGCAGCGACACAGCGGGGGTTACCTACGAGCAGTACTTC. Its translation: CASSDTAGVTYEQYF. Drawing the rest from reference TRBV5-4 and TRBJ2-7, the complete variable domain is ETGVTQSPTHLIKTRGQQVTLRCSSQSGHNTVSWYQQALGQGPQFIFQYYREEENGRGNFPPRFSGLQFPNYSSELNVNALELDDSALYLCASSDTAGVTYEQYFGPGTRLTVT.

This chain joins TRBV5-8 and TRBJ1-2; D is undetermined. The CDR3 loop spans 12 amino acids. The V end lost 4 bases, the J end lost 5 bases, and 9 bases lay between the germline ends. CDR1 is SGHTS, CDR2 YDEGEE, per germline. The CDR3 is CASSRVFYGYTF. The CDR3 DNA is TGTGCCAGCAGCCGGGTTTTTTATGGCTACACCTTC.

This rearrangement joins TRBV12-3 or TRBV12-4 to TRBJ2-4, with D unclear. The CDR3 extends over 13 amino acids. Deletions cut 2 bases from V and 5 bases from J, with 7 bases between. The CDR3 loop reads CASSLWAENIQYF. CDR3 bases: TGTGCCAGCAGTTTATGGGCAGAAAACATTCAGTACTTC.

The gene calls are TRBV6-4 and TRBJ2-4; the match to TRBD1 covers 8 bases. Trimming at V came to 0 bases and at J to 8 bases, leaving 6 bases not matched to a gene. Germline lookup yields CDR1 MRHNA and CDR2 SNTAGT. CDR3 length: 15 amino acids. CDR3 DNA sequence: TGTGCCAGCAGTGACTCGCCAGGGGGCGATGACATTCAGTACTTC. Its protein product is CASSDSPGGDDIQYF.

The chain has TRBV6-5 and TRBJ2-1; D perhaps matches TRBD2 (6 bases). From germline, CDR1 is MNHEY and CDR2 SVGAGI. Trimming stripped 6 bases from V and 6 bases from J, with 9 bases between. The CDR3 is 12 amino acids. DNA for the CDR3: TGTGCCAGCAGCGGACTAAGCAATGAGCAGTTCTTC. Its protein is CASSGLSNEQFF.

This chain joins TRBV9 and TRBJ2-5, with TRBD2 matching 11 bases. Germline CDR1 SGDLS, CDR2 YYNGEE. The length of the CDR3 is 15 residues. V gave up 2 bases and J gave up 1 base; unmatched junction bases: 1. CDR3 region: CASSVGTSGQETQYF. The CDR3 DNA is TGTGCCAGCAGCGTGGGGACTAGCGGCCAAGAGACCCAGTACTTC.